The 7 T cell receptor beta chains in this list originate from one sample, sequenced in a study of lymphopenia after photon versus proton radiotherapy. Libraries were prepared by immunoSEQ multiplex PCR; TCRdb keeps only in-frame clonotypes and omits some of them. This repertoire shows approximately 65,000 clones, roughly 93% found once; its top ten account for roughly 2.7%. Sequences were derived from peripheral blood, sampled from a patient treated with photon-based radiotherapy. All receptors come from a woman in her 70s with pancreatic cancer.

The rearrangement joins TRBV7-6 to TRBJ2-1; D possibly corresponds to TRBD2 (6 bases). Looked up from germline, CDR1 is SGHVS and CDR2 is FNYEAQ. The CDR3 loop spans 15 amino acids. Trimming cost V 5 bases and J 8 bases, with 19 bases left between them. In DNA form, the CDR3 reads TGTGCCAGCAGCCATAGGGGCGGGGTATCGGATGAGCAGTTCTTC. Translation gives CASSHRGGVSDEQFF.

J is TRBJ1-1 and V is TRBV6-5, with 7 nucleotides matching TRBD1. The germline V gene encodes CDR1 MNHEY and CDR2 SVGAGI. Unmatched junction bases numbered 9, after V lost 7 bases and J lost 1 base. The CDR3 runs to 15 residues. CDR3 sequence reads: CASILNRGQNTEAFF. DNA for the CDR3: TGTGCCAGCATCCTGAACAGGGGACAGAACACTGAAGCTTTCTTT.

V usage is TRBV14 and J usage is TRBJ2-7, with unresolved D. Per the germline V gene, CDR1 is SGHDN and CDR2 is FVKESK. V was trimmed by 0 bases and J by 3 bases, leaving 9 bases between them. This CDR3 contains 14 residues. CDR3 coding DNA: TGTGCCAGCAGCCAAGAGTCGGGCGGCTACGAGCAGTACTTC. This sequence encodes CASSQESGGYEQYF. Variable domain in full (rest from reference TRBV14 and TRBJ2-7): EAGVTQFPSHSVIEKGQTVTLRCDPISGHDNLYWYRRVMGKEIKFLLHFVKESKQDESGMPNNRFLAERTGGTYSTLKVQPAELEDSGVYFCASSQESGGYEQYFGPGTRLTVT.

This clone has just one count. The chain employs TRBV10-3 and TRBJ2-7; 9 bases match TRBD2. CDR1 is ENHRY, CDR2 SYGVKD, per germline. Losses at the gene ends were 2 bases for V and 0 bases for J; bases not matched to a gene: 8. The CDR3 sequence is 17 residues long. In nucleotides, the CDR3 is TGTGCCATCAGTGAGCCCGGACTAGCGAGGAGCTCCTACGAGCAGTACTTC. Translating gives CAISEPGLARSSYEQYF.

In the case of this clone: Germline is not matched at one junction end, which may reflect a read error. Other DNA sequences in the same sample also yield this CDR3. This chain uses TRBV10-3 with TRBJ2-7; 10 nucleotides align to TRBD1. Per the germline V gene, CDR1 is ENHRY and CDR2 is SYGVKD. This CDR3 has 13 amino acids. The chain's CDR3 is CAIRPGQGYEQYF. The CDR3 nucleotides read TGTGCCATCAGGCCGGGACAGGGGTACGAGCAATACTTC.

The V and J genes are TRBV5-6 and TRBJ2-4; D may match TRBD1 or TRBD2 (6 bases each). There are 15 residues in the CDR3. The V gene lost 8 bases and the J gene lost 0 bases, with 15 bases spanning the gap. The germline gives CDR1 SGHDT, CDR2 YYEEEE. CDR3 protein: CARNGGGLAKNIQYF. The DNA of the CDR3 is TGTGCCAGGAACGGGGGCGGACTAGCCAAAAACATTCAGTACTTC.

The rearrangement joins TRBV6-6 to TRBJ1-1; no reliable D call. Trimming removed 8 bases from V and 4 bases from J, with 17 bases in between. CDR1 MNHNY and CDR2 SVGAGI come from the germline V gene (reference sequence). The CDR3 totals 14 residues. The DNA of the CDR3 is TGTGCCAGCGTCGTGGGTACGTCGGGCACTGAAGCTTTCTTT. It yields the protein CASVVGTSGTEAFF.